These T cell receptor beta chains were read from a single sample in a study of blood T cell repertoires in COVID-19. Repertoires were generated with immunoSEQ multiplex PCR, while TCRdb's copy carries only in-frame clones and drops some. The data contain some 200,000 clones, roughly 82% of them singletons. Sequencing used peripheral blood. The receptors derive from a woman aged 40 to 50 with acute or convalescent COVID-19. The conserved cysteine and the conserved F or W are not part of the CDR3 here. The order of the fields is clone size, J gene, V gene, CDR3 protein. Expanded clones get a size class; other rows say once, few or many, or leave the size out.

clone_size: once; j_call: TRBJ2-1; v_call: TRBV19; cdr3_aa: ASSALRQGRRDEQF
clone_size: .; j_call: TRBJ2-2; v_call: TRBV12-3/TRBV12-4; cdr3_aa: AVAGQNTGELF
clone_size: .; j_call: TRBJ2-1; v_call: TRBV3-1/TRBV3-2; cdr3_aa: ASSQASGGLYNEQF
clone_size: .; j_call: TRBJ2-7; v_call: TRBV30; cdr3_aa: AWNTLRTSGRAYEQY
clone_size: .; j_call: TRBJ2-3; v_call: TRBV7-3; cdr3_aa: ASSPRGGWDTQY
clone_size: .; j_call: TRBJ2-1; v_call: TRBV29-1; cdr3_aa: SVAAEGASGRNEQF
clone_size: .; j_call: TRBJ2-1; v_call: TRBV4-2; cdr3_aa: ASSQGVTSGGAGDEQF
clone_size: few; j_call: TRBJ2-1; v_call: TRBV16; cdr3_aa: ASSQSIFRDNEQF
clone_size: .; j_call: TRBJ2-7; v_call: TRBV19; cdr3_aa: ASSISDRHYEQY
clone_size: .; j_call: TRBJ2-1; v_call: TRBV11-3; cdr3_aa: ASSQTARTSGRVPEQF
clone_size: .; j_call: TRBJ2-1; v_call: TRBV5-1; cdr3_aa: ASSPGTSGFHEQF
clone_size: few; j_call: TRBJ2-7; v_call: TRBV3-1/TRBV3-2; cdr3_aa: ASSQGLTGLAGSYEQY
clone_size: few; j_call: TRBJ2-7; v_call: TRBV5-1; cdr3_aa: ASSLGLAGGYEQY
clone_size: once; j_call: TRBJ2-2; v_call: TRBV7-8; cdr3_aa: ASSSPGAGELF
clone_size: .; j_call: TRBJ1-5; v_call: TRBV6-5; cdr3_aa: ASRKGQGFREPQH
clone_size: .; j_call: TRBJ2-3; v_call: TRBV10-2; cdr3_aa: ASSGAAGNTDTQY
clone_size: few; j_call: TRBJ1-3; v_call: TRBV28; cdr3_aa: ASRNGQGGNTIY
clone_size: .; j_call: TRBJ2-2; v_call: TRBV27; cdr3_aa: ASSFTGTGELF
clone_size: .; j_call: TRBJ2-7; v_call: TRBV11-2; cdr3_aa: ASSLSQNYEQY
clone_size: .; j_call: TRBJ2-7; v_call: TRBV6-1; cdr3_aa: ASSEGKRGQGPYEQY
clone_size: .; j_call: TRBJ1-5; v_call: TRBV30; cdr3_aa: AWSVDRYSNQPQH
clone_size: .; j_call: TRBJ2-1; v_call: TRBV6-5; cdr3_aa: ASKISGWNEQF
clone_size: .; j_call: TRBJ2-2; v_call: TRBV2; cdr3_aa: ASRETGSSGELF
clone_size: .; j_call: TRBJ1-1; v_call: TRBV4-1; cdr3_aa: ASSQDGATVNTEAF
clone_size: few; j_call: TRBJ2-5; v_call: TRBV2; cdr3_aa: ASGQGSRGAQY
clone_size: .; j_call: TRBJ2-3; v_call: TRBV12-5; cdr3_aa: ASGPPSRTSGGDTQY
clone_size: .; j_call: TRBJ2-3; v_call: TRBV30; cdr3_aa: AHKRSGSGDRTDTQY
clone_size: .; j_call: TRBJ1-1; v_call: TRBV19; cdr3_aa: ASSHVFSGTEAF